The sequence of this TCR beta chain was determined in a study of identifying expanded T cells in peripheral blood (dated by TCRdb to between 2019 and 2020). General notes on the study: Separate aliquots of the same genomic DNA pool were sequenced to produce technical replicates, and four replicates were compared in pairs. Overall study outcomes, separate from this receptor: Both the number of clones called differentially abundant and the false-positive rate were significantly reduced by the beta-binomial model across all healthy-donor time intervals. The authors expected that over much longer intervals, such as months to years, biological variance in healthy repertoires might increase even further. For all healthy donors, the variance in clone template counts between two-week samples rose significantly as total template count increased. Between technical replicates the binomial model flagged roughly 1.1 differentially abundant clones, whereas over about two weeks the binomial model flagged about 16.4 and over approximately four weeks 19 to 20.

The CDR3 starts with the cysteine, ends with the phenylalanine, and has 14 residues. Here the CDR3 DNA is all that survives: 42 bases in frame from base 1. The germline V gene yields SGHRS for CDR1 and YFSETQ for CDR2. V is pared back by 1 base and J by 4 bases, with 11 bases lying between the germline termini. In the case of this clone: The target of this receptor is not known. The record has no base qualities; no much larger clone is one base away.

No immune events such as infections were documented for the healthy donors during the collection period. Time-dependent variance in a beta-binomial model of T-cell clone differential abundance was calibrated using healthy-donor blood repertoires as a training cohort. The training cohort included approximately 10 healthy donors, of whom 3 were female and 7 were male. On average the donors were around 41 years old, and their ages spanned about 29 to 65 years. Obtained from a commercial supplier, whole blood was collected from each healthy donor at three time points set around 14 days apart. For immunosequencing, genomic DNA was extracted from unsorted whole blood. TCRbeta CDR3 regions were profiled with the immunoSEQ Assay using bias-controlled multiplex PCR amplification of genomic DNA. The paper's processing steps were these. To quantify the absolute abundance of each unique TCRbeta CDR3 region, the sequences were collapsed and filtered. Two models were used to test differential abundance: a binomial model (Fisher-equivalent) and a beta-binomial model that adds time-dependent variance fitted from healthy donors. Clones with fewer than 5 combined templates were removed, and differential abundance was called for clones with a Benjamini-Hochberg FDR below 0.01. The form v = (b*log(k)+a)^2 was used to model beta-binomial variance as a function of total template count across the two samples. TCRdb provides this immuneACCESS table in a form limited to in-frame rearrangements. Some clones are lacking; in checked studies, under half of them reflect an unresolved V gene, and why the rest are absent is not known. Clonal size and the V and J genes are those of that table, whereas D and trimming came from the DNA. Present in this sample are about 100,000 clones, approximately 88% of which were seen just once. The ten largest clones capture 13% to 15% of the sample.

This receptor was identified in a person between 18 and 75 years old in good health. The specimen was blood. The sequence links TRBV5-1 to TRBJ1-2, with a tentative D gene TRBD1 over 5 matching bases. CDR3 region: CASSLLGELYGYTF. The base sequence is TGCGCCAGCAGCTTGTTAGGGGAGCTCTATGGCTACACCTTC.